This T cell receptor beta chain was sequenced in a study of blood T cells in healthy people across ages. A second PCR of about 6 to 11 cycles used a sample-barcoded 5' primer and a J-beta primer mix. Every cDNA was tagged by a template-switch adaptor with 12 random nucleotides. TCRdb itself ran the 5' RACE reads through MiXCR, one entry per CDR3 protein. Of about 670,000 distinct CDR3 sequences in the sample, about 43% were seen once. Note on this clonotype: Antigen specificity is unknown.

Broader study findings: Naive CD4+ cell counts and diversity both ran higher in long-lived than in aged donors. No conclusive comparison of naive versus antigen-experienced cells was possible with unsorted PBMCs.

Ranging in age from roughly 6 to 95, the donors were healthy Caucasian individuals from Russia. The CDR3 covers 15 residues. CDR1 SNHLY and CDR2 FYNNEI come from the germline V gene. The V end was cut by 7 bases, the J end by 1 base, with 16 bases between. Sequences were obtained from blood. This sequence originates from a man aged 80 or over in good health. The rearrangement joins TRBV2 to TRBJ2-5; TRBD1 is a possible D gene (5 bases). The DNA for the CDR3 is TGTGCCAGCAAGCGACGACAGCTCTTCCAAGAGACCCAGTACTTC. Translated: CASKRRQLFQETQYF.